These 22 T cell receptor beta chains share one sample of origin, sequenced in a study of T cells in Graves' hyperthyroidism and ophthalmopathy. TCR beta CDR3 region amplification was performed from RNA transcripts. During a first-round RT-PCR of the TCR CDR3, the HTBI primer set was used. TCRdb analysed the multiplex PCR reads with MiXCR anew, one entry per CDR3 protein. The sample contains around 700,000 distinct CDR3 sequences, about 19% of which appear only once. The sequencing sample was made of blood. Every receptor here comes from a woman between 50 and 59 years old with Graves' hyperthyroidism that later progressed to Graves' ophthalmopathy.

This clonotype was observed a single time. A much larger clone lies a single base off, so this may be a read error. V is TRBV7-9 and J is TRBJ2-7; maybe TRBD2 (7 bases). The CDR3 contains 17 residues. Germline values: CDR1 SEHNR, CDR2 FQNEAQ (reference sequence). V shed 4 bases and J shed 0 bases, with 19 bases lying between them. The CDR3: CASSSSRGGTTSYEQYF. The CDR3 DNA sequence: TGTGCCAGCAGCTCATCCCGGGGAGGGACAACCTCCTACGAGCAGTACTTC.

With regard to this clonotype: This may be a read error: a much more frequent sequence differs by one nucleotide. CDR3 coding DNA: TGTGCCAGCAGCCAAGATTGGGACAGGGAGCAGCACTTC. Translation gives CASSQDWDREQHF. The rearrangement links TRBV3-1 to TRBJ2-7; TRBD1 aligns across 9 bases. The CDR3 is made up of 13 amino acids. Per germline, CDR1 LGHDT and CDR2 YNNKEL (reference sequence).

The rearrangement links TRBV10-3 to TRBJ2-5, with 9 bases identical to TRBD2. This CDR3 region has 14 residues. Germline assignment: CDR1 ENHRY and CDR2 SYGVKD. Unmatched junction bases numbered 6, after V lost 5 bases and J lost 5 bases. In DNA form, the CDR3 reads TGTGCCATCAGTAGCGGGGGGCTCGGGGAGACCCAGTACTTC. Protein product: CAISSGGLGETQYF.

The sample holds a few counts of this clonotype. This rearrangement joins TRBV9 to TRBJ1-3, with 7 bases that match TRBD1. Germline values: CDR1 SGDLS, CDR2 YYNGEE. The CDR3 runs 19 residues. With 0 bases clipped from V and 2 bases from J, the junction kept 14 bases outside the gene matches. The CDR3 nucleotides read TGTGCCAGCAGCGTAGAGCCGGCCGGAACAGGGGTAACTGGAAACACCATATATTTT. It is translated as CASSVEPAGTGVTGNTIYF.

This clonotype was detected ten times or more. The gene calls are TRBV5-6 and TRBJ1-1; TRBD1 matches at 10 bases. CDR1 is SGHDT and CDR2 is YYEEEE in the germline V gene. The CDR3 totals 14 residues. J gave up 4 bases and V 5 bases, and 5 bases lay outside the gene matches. CDR3 loop: CASSGDRGFTEAFF. The CDR3 nucleotides are TGTGCCAGCAGTGGGGACAGGGGTTTCACTGAAGCTTTCTTT.

This clonotype was counted at least ten times. CDR3: CSATTDSAYEQYF. In nucleotides, the CDR3 is TGCAGTGCCACCACGGACAGCGCCTACGAGCAGTACTTC. The chain links TRBV20-1 to TRBJ2-7; maybe TRBD1 (6 bases). The ends were cut back, 6 bases at V and 2 bases at J, with 14 bases in the middle. The germline CDR1 and CDR2 sequences are DFQATT and SNEGSKA (reference sequence). This CDR3 is 13 amino acids long.

A remark on this clonotype: A read error may be the cause here, since a much bigger clone is one base away. Because it lacks the conserved phenylalanine or tryptophan at the end, this CDR3 is likely a read error. The chain is built from TRBV4-1 and TRBJ1-5; D not resolved. The CDR3 loop spans 15 amino acids. Germline V gene sequence: CDR1 MGHRA, CDR2 YSYEKL. V shed 0 bases and J shed 3 bases, with 9 bases lying between them. The CDR3 reads CASSQDWPHNQPQHS. CDR3 sequence (DNA): TGCGCCAGCAGCCAAGACTGGCCCCACAATCAGCCCCAGCATTCT.

This sequence joins TRBV6-5 and TRBJ1-2, with D uncertain. V was cut by 2 bases and J by 4 bases, with 5 bases left in between. Germline V gene lookup returns CDR1 MNHEY and CDR2 SVGAGI. CDR3 length equals 12 residues. The CDR3: CASSYTPYGYTF. The CDR3 DNA reads TGTGCCAGCAGTTACACCCCCTATGGCTACACCTTC.

This clonotype was counted a few times. Here the CDR3 DNA reads TGTGCCAGCAGGCGCAAGGGGGGGTACATGGTCGATGAGCAGTTCTTC. Translation gives CASRRKGGYMVDEQFF. The gene calls are TRBV6-1 and TRBJ2-1, with a possible D match to TRBD2 (7 bases). The CDR3 has 16 amino acids. Germline CDR1 is MNHNS and CDR2 is SASEGT. Trimming pared 6 bases from V and 8 bases from J, leaving 23 bases between.

This chain links TRBV5-1 with TRBJ2-3; 10 positions match TRBD2. The ends lost 1 base at V and 1 base at J; junction bases unmatched: 12. CDR1 is SGHRS, CDR2 YFSETQ, per germline. The CDR3 contains 19 residues. Here the CDR3 DNA reads TGCGCCAGCAGCTTGCGGGTCTCTAGCGGGGGCCAACGCACAGATACGCAGTATTTT. Its translation is CASSLRVSSGGQRTDTQYF.

This clonotype was observed a single time. This could be a read error, since a much larger clone is one nucleotide away. The J gene is TRBJ2-3, the V gene TRBV5-1; no clear D. The CDR3 extends over 16 amino acids. Germline V gives CDR1 SGHRS, CDR2 YFSETQ. CDR3 in DNA: TGTGCCAGCAGCTTTTCTATCACTTTTAGCACAGATACGCAGTATTTT. Its protein is CASSFSITFSTDTQYF. The whole variable domain, filled in from reference TRBV5-1 and TRBJ2-3, reads KAGVTQTPRYLIKTRGQQVTLSCSPISGHRSVSWYQQTPGQGLQFLFEYFSETQRNKGNFPGRFSGRQFSNSRSEMNVSTLELGDSALYLCASSFSITFSTDTQYFGPGTRLTVL.

The CDR3 DNA follows: TGTGCCAGCAGTCCCGCAGACTATGGGGAAAAACTGTTTTTT. Encoded protein: CASSPADYGEKLFF. The chain links TRBV2 to TRBJ1-4; D is undetermined. The CDR3 spans 14 residues. CDR1 and CDR2 (germline): SNHLY, FYNNEI. Trimming cost V 5 bases and J 8 bases, with 15 bases left between them. Drawing the rest from reference TRBV2 and TRBJ1-4, the complete variable domain is EPEVTQTPSHQVTQMGQEVILRCVPISNHLYFYWYRQILGQKVEFLVSFYNNEISEKSEIFDDQFSVERPDGSNFTLKIRSTKLEDSAMYFCASSPADYGEKLFFGSGTQLSVL.

The sample holds many counts of this clonotype. This chain links TRBV30 with TRBJ1-2, with D uncertain. CDR3 length: 11 residues. Trimming removed 2 bases at V and 12 bases at J, with 13 bases between. Germline CDR1 GTSNPN, CDR2 SVGIG (reference sequence). The CDR3 loop reads CAWSLGVRDTF. CDR3 in DNA: TGTGCCTGGAGTTTAGGAGTTCGGGACACCTTC. Full variable domain (rest looked up from reference TRBV30 and TRBJ1-2): SQTIHQWPATLVQPVGSPLSLECTVEGTSNPNLYWYRQAAGRGLQLLFYSVGIGQISSEVPQNLSASRPQDRQFILSSKKLLLSDSGFYLCAWSLGVRDTFGSGTRLTVV.

V and J are TRBV3-1 and TRBJ1-2; the D gene is possibly TRBD1 (6 bases). There are 13 residues in the CDR3. V was cut by 1 base and J by 9 bases, with 12 bases left in between. Per the germline V gene, CDR1 is LGHDT and CDR2 is YNNKEL (reference sequence). The CDR3 DNA sequence: TGTGCCAGCAGCCAAGTACAGGGTGCTAGCTACACCTTC. Its translation: CASSQVQGASYTF.

This clonotype was seen at least ten times. This chain connects TRBV20-1 to TRBJ1-1, with TRBD1 matching 8 bases. Germline trimming cut 4 bases from V and 2 bases from J; bases unmatched to any gene: 6. The CDR3 has 14 residues. Germline-derived CDR1 and CDR2 are DFQATT and SNEGSKA (reference sequence). The CDR3 is CSAKTGTGNTEAFF. The CDR3 coding sequence is TGCAGTGCTAAAACCGGGACAGGCAACACTGAAGCTTTCTTT.

This clonotype was seen at least ten times. The chain has TRBV11-2 and TRBJ2-5; D gene uncertain. With 0 bases removed from V and 4 bases from J, the gap between germline ends came to 9 bases. The CDR3 is 14 amino acids. The V gene's germline CDR1 is SGHAT and CDR2 FQNNGV. The CDR3 sequence is CASSLDSGAETQYF. Written as DNA, the CDR3 is TGTGCCAGCAGCTTAGATTCCGGCGCAGAGACCCAGTACTTC.

The rearrangement links TRBV12-3 or TRBV12-4 to TRBJ1-2, with a tentative D call TRBD1 (6 bases). Trimming took off 6 bases at V and 8 bases at J, with 13 bases between the two ends. The CDR3 is 12 residues long. CDR3 protein: CASRRGGRGYTF. CDR3 nucleotides: TGTGCCAGCAGGCGGGGGGGGCGCGGCTACACCTTC.

In its sample, this clonotype was seen many times. This sequence joins TRBV19 and TRBJ1-1; the D gene is possibly TRBD1 (5 bases). The CDR3 is 16 residues long. Germline loops: CDR1 LNHDA, CDR2 SQIVND (reference sequence). The ends were cut back, 6 bases at V and 6 bases at J, with 23 bases in the middle. CDR3 sequence: CASSLGGQAGRSEAFF. CDR3 DNA: TGTGCCAGTAGCCTTGGGGGTCAGGCAGGGCGATCTGAAGCTTTCTTT. The full variable domain, in which reference TRBV19 and TRBJ1-1 provide the parts outside the CDR3, is DGGITQSPKYLFRKEGQNVTLSCEQNLNHDAMYWYRQDPGQGLRLIYYSQIVNDFQKGDIAEGYSVSREKKESFPLTVTSAQKNPTAFYLCASSLGGQAGRSEAFFGQGTRLTVV.

This clonotype showed up many times. The CDR3 bases are TGCAGTGCTAGAGATCGTGCTAGCGGAGGCCTAGCCAAAAACATTCAGTACTTC. It encodes CSARDRASGGLAKNIQYF. The chain joins TRBV20-1 to TRBJ2-4; 7 bases match TRBD2. With V trimmed by 0 bases and J by 0 bases, 11 bases remained unmatched. The CDR3 consists of 18 residues. CDR1 DFQATT and CDR2 SNEGSKA come from the germline V gene (reference sequence).

This clonotype showed up many times. V gene TRBV7-8 combines with J gene TRBJ1-2, with a possible D match to TRBD1 (6 bases). Trimming cost V 0 bases and J 4 bases, with 12 bases left between them. CDR3 size: 15 residues. The germline V gene encodes CDR1 SGHVS and CDR2 FQNEAQ. Here the CDR3 DNA reads TGTGCCAGCAGCTTAGCGCGAGGGGGTGGCTATGGCTACACCTTC. As protein: CASSLARGGGYGYTF.

V usage is TRBV19 and J usage is TRBJ2-1, with no clear D. The germline CDR1 and CDR2 sequences are LNHDA and SQIVND (reference sequence). This CDR3 region has 12 residues. Trimming took 3 bases from V and 6 from J, leaving 6 bases between them. CDR3 region: CASSMGFNEQFF. For the CDR3, the DNA is TGTGCCAGTAGTATGGGCTTCAATGAGCAGTTCTTC.

This clonotype was recorded a few times. V is TRBV15 and J is TRBJ1-5; tentative D call: TRBD1 (5 bases). V shed 0 bases and J shed 7 bases, with 13 bases lying between them. CDR3 length equals 15 residues. The germline CDR1 and CDR2 sequences are LNHNV and YYDKDF (reference sequence). The CDR3 loop reads CATSRDQYRDQPQHF. The CDR3 DNA sequence: TGTGCCACCAGCAGAGATCAGTATAGGGACCAGCCCCAGCATTTT.